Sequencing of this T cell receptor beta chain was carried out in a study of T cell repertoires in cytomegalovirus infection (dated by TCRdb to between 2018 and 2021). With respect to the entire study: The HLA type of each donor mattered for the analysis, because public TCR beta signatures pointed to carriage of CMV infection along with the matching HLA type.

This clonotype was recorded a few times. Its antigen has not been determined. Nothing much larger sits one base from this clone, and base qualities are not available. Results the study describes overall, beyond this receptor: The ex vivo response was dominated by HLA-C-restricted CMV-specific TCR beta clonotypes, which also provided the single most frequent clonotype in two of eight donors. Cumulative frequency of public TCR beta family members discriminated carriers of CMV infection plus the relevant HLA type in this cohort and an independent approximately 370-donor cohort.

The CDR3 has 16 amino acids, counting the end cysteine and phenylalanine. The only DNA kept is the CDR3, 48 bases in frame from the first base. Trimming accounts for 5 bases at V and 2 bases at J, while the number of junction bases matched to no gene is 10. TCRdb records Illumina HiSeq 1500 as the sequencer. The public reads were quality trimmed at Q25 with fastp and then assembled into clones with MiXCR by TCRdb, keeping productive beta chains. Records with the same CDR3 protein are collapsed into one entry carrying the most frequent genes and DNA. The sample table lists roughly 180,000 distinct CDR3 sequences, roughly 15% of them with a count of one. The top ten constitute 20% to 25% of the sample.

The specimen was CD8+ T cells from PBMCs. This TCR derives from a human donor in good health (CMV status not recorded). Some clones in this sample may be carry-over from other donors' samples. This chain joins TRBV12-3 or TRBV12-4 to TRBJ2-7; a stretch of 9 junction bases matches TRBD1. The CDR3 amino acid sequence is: CASSTGQGKQTYEQYF. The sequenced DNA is TGTGCCAGCAGTACGGGACAGGGAAAACAAACCTACGAGCAGTACTTC.